A selection of T cell receptor beta chains follows, all from one sample in a study of PD-L1 blockade in urothelial cancer. Assay: immunoSEQ multiplex PCR; the TCRdb copy retains only in-frame clones and omits some. The sample lists about 82,000 clones; 75% to 90% were seen once. Here the sequenced sample was PBMCs, taken around atezolizumab (anti-PD-L1) treatment. The source is a woman aged 70-85 years with urothelial cancer. CDR3s include the opening cysteine and the closing phenylalanine or tryptophan. A D gene is named only where the DNA matches it firmly. Rows give clone size only sometimes, using once, few, many, or a class for an expanded clone.

size,D,V,J,DNA,CDR3
once,TRBD1,TRBV6-6,TRBJ1-2,TGTGCCAGCAGTCCCCCGACAGGGGACTATGGCTACACCTTC,CASSPPTGDYGYTF
.,.,TRBV6-5,TRBJ1-3,TGTGCCAGCAGCTCCGAGGCGGGGAGAGACACCATATATTTT,CASSSEAGRDTIYF
.,TRBD1,TRBV7-6,TRBJ2-7,TGTGCCAGCAGCGAGAAGAGGGGACAGACGGCATACGAGCAGTACTTC,CASSEKRGQTAYEQYF
.,TRBD2,TRBV11-1,TRBJ2-1,TGTGCCAGCAGCTATACTAGCGACTCCTACAATGAGCAGTTCTTC,CASSYTSDSYNEQFF
.,.,TRBV13,TRBJ2-7,TGTGCCAGCAGCTCCTCGGGGGTAGGGTTCTCCTACGAGCAGTACTTC,CASSSSGVGFSYEQYF
.,TRBD2,TRBV11-2,TRBJ2-1,TGTGCCAGCAGCTGGGAGCGGGGAGTAAGAAATGAGCAGTTCTTC,CASSWERGVRNEQFF
.,TRBD2,TRBV6-5,TRBJ2-1,TGTGCCAGCAGTGGGGGGGTAAACCTCGGCAATGAGCAGTTCTTC,CASSGGVNLGNEQFF
.,.,TRBV18,TRBJ2-7,TGTGCCAGCTCACCACCGGCAGGGTCAGTCTACGAGCAGTACTTC,CASSPPAGSVYEQYF
.,TRBD1,TRBV4-2,TRBJ1-6,TGTGCCAGCAGCCAACCCCCGGGACAGGGTTATAATTCACCCCTCCACTTT,CASSQPPGQGYNSPLHF
.,.,TRBV30,TRBJ1-1,TGTGCCTGGGACGCGGGACGGGGACCGAACACTGAAGCTTTCTTT,CAWDAGRGPNTEAFF
.,.,TRBV6-1,TRBJ2-7,TGTGCCAGCAGTGCCTGGACAGCAGGTTCCTACGAGCAGTACTTC,CASSAWTAGSYEQYF
.,.,TRBV18,TRBJ1-4,TGTGCCAGCTCCACGAGCGGGGTTTGGGAAAAACTGTTTTTT,CASSTSGVWEKLFF
.,.,TRBV5-1,TRBJ2-3,TGCGCCAGCAGCTTGGGTCTAACTGAGATGATAGATACGCAGTATTTT,CASSLGLTEMIDTQYF
.,TRBD1,TRBV29-1,TRBJ2-7,TGCAGCGTTTTGGACAGGGCATCCTACGAGCAGTACTTC,CSVLDRASYEQYF
few,TRBD2,TRBV7-3,TRBJ2-1,TGTGCCAGCAGCTTAAGAGGGAGCGGGACTAGCGGGAAAGACAATGAGCAGTTCTTC,CASSLRGSGTSGKDNEQFF
.,TRBD2,TRBV4-1,TRBJ2-7,TGCGCCAGCAGCCAAGCTAGGACTAGCGGCCTGAACGAGCAGTACTTC,CASSQARTSGLNEQYF
few,.,TRBV30,TRBJ1-1,TGTGCCTGGACCCAGGAGGTAATGAACACTGAAGCTTTCTTT,CAWTQEVMNTEAFF
.,.,TRBV18,TRBJ2-2,TGTGCCAGCTCACTAAACGAGCTAGCCGGGGAGCTGTTTTTT,CASSLNELAGELFF
.,.,TRBV6-1,TRBJ1-2,TGTGCCAGCAGTGAAGGGCACAACTATGGCTACACCTTC,CASSEGHNYGYTF
.,TRBD1,TRBV5-5,TRBJ1-2,TGTGCCAGCAGCTTGGCACAGGGGTCCTATGGCTACACCTTC,CASSLAQGSYGYTF
.,.,TRBV2,TRBJ2-3,TGTGCCAGCAGGCGGACTCCTGAACGCACAGATACGCAGTATTTT,CASRRTPERTDTQYF
.,TRBD1,TRBV2,TRBJ2-2,TGTGCCAGCAGCGGCGACAGGGGAGGTATCGGGGAGCTGTTTTTT,CASSGDRGGIGELFF
.,.,TRBV5-1,TRBJ2-3,TGCGCCAGCAGCTTGGAGGGCAGGGATGTAGATACGCAGTATTTT,CASSLEGRDVDTQYF
.,TRBD2,TRBV7-2,TRBJ2-5,TGTGCCAGCAGCTTTCGGACTAGAGGGCAAGAGACCCAGTACTTC,CASSFRTRGQETQYF
.,TRBD1,TRBV5-1,TRBJ2-6,TGCGCCAGCAGCCCGGGACAGGGTGCCTCTGGGGCCAACGTCCTGACTTTC,CASSPGQGASGANVLTF
once,TRBD1,TRBV4-1,TRBJ2-7,TGCGCCAGCAGCCGATCCGGGACAGGGGACTCCGAGCAGTACTTC,CASSRSGTGDSEQYF
.,TRBD2,TRBV7-3,TRBJ2-2,TGTGCCAGCAGCTTAACAAGCGGGGAAATTGGAAACACCGGGGAGCTGTTTTTT,CASSLTSGEIGNTGELFF
.,TRBD1,TRBV11-2,TRBJ1-3,TGTGCCAGCAGCTTTGGGACAGGGGTTGGAAACACCATATATTTT,CASSFGTGVGNTIYF
.,.,TRBV6-5,TRBJ2-1,TGTGCCAGCAGCCGCACCCCCACTTACAATGAGCAGTTCTTC,CASSRTPTYNEQFF
.,TRBD2,TRBV9,TRBJ2-3,TGTGCCAGCAGCGCCCGGACTAGTCGCGATACGCAGTATTTT,CASSARTSRDTQYF
.,TRBD1,TRBV10-3,TRBJ1-1,TGTGCCATCAGGGGGACAGGACCGAACACTGAAGCTTTCTTT,CAIRGTGPNTEAFF
once,TRBD2,TRBV7-6,TRBJ2-3,TGTGCCAGCAGCAAAACTAGCGGGAGGCTCAGCACAGATACGCAGTATTTT,CASSKTSGRLSTDTQYF
.,TRBD1,TRBV19,TRBJ2-1,TGTGCCAGTCAATGGACAGGGCCCTCCTACAATGAGCAGTTCTTC,CASQWTGPSYNEQFF
.,.,TRBV10-1,TRBJ2-3,TGCGCCAGCAGTGAGTACTCCGATACGCAGTATTTT,CASSEYSDTQYF
.,.,TRBV5-1,TRBJ2-3,TGCGCCAGCAGCTTGGCCTCTAGGGGGGGGACAGATACGCAGTATTTT,CASSLASRGGTDTQYF
.,TRBD1,TRBV19,TRBJ1-1,TGTGCCAGTAGTAAAGGTGACAGGGAGTCGAACACTGAAGCTTTCTTT,CASSKGDRESNTEAFF
.,.,TRBV5-1,TRBJ1-2,TGCGCCAGCAGCTTGTGGCAGGGGCGCCCCTATGGCTACACCTTC,CASSLWQGRPYGYTF
.,.,TRBV19,TRBJ2-7,TGTGCCAGTAGTATAGAAGCCAGGTCCTACGAGCAGTACTTC,CASSIEARSYEQYF
few,.,TRBV15,TRBJ2-7,TGTGCCACCAGCCCCGGGGGAACTTTTTCCTACGAGCAGTACTTC,CATSPGGTFSYEQYF
.,TRBD1,TRBV10-3,TRBJ2-2,TGTGCCATCAGCATGACTCCGGGACAGGGGGGATCCGGGGAGCTGTTTTTT,CAISMTPGQGGSGELFF
once,TRBD1,TRBV5-1,TRBJ2-2,TGCGCCAGCAGCCGACAGGGTGGGGCCGGGGAGCTGTTTTTT,CASSRQGGAGELFF
.,TRBD1,TRBV10-3,TRBJ2-5,TGTGCCATCAGTGACAGGGGGTACCAAGAGACCCAGTACTTC,CAISDRGYQETQYF
.,TRBD2,TRBV11-2,TRBJ2-1,TGTGCCAGCAACCTGCGGGGACTAGCGGCCTACAATGAGCAGTTCTTC,CASNLRGLAAYNEQFF
.,.,TRBV5-1,TRBJ1-4,TGCGCCAGCAGCTTCGGACAGAATAAGGGAGAAAATGAAAAACTGTTTTTT,CASSFGQNKGENEKLFF
.,TRBD2,TRBV18,TRBJ2-1,TGTGCCAGCTCGGGACTAGCGGGGGGCACTAACAATGAGCAGTTCTTC,CASSGLAGGTNNEQFF
.,TRBD1,TRBV5-1,TRBJ2-1,TGCGCCAGCAGCTTCTCGGGACAGGGAACATGGCAGTTCTTC,CASSFSGQGTWQFF
once,TRBD2,TRBV4-1,TRBJ2-7,TGCGCCAGCAGCCGGGTTAGCGGGGTGTTGGGCGAGCAGTACTTC,CASSRVSGVLGEQYF
once,TRBD1,TRBV9,TRBJ2-1,TGTGCCAGCAGCGTTTCCGTCCTCCGGGACAGGTTACCCTACAATGAGCAGTTCTTC,CASSVSVLRDRLPYNEQFF
.,.,TRBV6-6,TRBJ2-6,TGTGCCAGCTGGACCAGTGGGAGCTCTGGGGCCAACGTCCTGACTTTC,CASWTSGSSGANVLTF
.,TRBD2,TRBV6-5,TRBJ2-1,TGTGCCAGCAGTTACTGGGGGAGCGAGCGGGGGGGCTCAACGGTCTTC,CASSYWGSERGGSTVF
.,.,TRBV6-5,TRBJ1-2,TGTGCCAGCAGTTACGCCGGTGATGGCTACACCTTC,CASSYAGDGYTF
.,TRBD2,TRBV9,TRBJ2-1,TGTGCCAGCAGTGGTTTGGGGAGGGATACCTACAATGAGCAGTTCTTC,CASSGLGRDTYNEQFF
.,.,TRBV9,TRBJ2-1,TGTGCCAGCAGCGTAGCCGGGGCCTACAATGAGCAGTTCTTC,CASSVAGAYNEQFF
.,TRBD2,TRBV19,TRBJ2-5,TGTGCCAGTAGTAAACGACTAGCGGTTTACCAAGAGACCCAGTACTTC,CASSKRLAVYQETQYF
.,TRBD1,TRBV29-1,TRBJ2-7,TGCAGCGTCCGGGACAGCTCCTACGAGCAGTACTTC,CSVRDSSYEQYF
.,.,TRBV28,TRBJ2-7,TGTGCCAGCAGTTTCTTGGAGCTTCGGGAGCAGTACTTC,CASSFLELREQYF
.,.,TRBV6-5,TRBJ1-2,TGTGCCAGCAGTCCACCAAGGGCGGCGGGTGGTGGCTACACCTTC,CASSPPRAAGGGYTF
.,TRBD1,TRBV4-3,TRBJ1-1,TGCGCCAGCTCGGACGAGGCTAGGGGGCGGATAGGAGCTTTCTTT,CASSDEARGRIGAFF
.,.,TRBV9,TRBJ2-7,TGTGCCAGCAGCGAACAGGTCGAGCAGTACTTC,CASSEQVEQYF
.,.,TRBV5-1,TRBJ1-4,TGCGCCAGCAGCTTTTCGTACTTTCCTAATGAAAAACTGTTTTTT,CASSFSYFPNEKLFF